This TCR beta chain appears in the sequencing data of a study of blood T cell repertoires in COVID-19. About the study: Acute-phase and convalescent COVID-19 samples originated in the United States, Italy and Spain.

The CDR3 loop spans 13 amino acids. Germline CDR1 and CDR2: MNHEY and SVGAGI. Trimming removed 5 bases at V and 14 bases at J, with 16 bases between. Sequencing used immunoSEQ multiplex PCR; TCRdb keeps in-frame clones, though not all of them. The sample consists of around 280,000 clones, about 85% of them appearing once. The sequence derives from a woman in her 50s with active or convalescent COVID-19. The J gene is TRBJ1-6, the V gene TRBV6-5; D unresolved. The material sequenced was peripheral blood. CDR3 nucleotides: TGTGCCAGCAGTCCTCCGGGTCCCGGATCCCTCCACTTT. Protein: CASSPPGPGSLHF.